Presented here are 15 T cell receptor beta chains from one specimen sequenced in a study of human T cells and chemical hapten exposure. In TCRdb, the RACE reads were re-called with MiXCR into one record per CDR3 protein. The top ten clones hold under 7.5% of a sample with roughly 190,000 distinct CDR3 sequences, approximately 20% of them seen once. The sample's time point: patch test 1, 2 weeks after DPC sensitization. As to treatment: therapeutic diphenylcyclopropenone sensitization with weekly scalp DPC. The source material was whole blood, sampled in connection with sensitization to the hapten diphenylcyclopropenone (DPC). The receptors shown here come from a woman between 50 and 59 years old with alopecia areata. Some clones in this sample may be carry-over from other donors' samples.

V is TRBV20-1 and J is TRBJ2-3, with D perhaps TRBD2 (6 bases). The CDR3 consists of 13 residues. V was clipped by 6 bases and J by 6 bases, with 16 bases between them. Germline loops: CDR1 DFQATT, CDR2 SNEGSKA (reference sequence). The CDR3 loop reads CSAVVGGEDTQYF. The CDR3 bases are TGCAGTGCCGTAGTGGGAGGCGAGGATACGCAGTATTTT.

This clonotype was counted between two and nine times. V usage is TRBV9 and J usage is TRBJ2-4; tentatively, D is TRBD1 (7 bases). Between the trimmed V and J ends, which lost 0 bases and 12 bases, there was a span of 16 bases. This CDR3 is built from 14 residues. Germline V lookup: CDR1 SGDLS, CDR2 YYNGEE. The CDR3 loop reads CASSVGLEGANQYF. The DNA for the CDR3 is TGTGCCAGCAGCGTAGGTTTGGAGGGGGCTAATCAGTACTTC.

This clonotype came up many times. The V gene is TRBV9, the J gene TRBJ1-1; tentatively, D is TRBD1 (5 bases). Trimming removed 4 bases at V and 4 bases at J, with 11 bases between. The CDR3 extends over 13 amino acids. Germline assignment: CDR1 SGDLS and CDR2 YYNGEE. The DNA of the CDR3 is TGTGCCAGCAGCTCACGAAGGGGCACTGAAGCTTTCTTT. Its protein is CASSSRRGTEAFF.

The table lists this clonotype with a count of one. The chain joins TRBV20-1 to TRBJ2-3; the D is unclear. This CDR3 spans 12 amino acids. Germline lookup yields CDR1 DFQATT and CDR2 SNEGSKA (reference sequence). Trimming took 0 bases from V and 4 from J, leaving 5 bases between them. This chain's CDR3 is CSARESADTQYF. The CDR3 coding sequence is TGCAGTGCTAGAGAAAGCGCAGATACGCAGTATTTT.

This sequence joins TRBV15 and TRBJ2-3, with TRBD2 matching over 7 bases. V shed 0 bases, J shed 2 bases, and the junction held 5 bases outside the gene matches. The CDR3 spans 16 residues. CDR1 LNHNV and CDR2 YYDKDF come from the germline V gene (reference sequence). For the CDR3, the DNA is TGTGCCACCAGCAGAGACCCAGCGGGATCCACAGATACGCAGTATTTT. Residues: CATSRDPAGSTDTQYF.

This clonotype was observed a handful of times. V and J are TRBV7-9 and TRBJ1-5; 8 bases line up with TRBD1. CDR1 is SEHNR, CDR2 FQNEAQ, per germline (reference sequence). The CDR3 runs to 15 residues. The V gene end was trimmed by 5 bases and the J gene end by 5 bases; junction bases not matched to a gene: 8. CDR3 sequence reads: CASSPGTGEYQPQHF. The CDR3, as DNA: TGTGCCAGCAGCCCCGGGACAGGTGAATATCAGCCCCAGCATTTT. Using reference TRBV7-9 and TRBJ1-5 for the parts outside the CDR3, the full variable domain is DTGVSQNPRHKITKRGQNVTFRCDPISEHNRLYWYRQTLGQGPEFLTYFQNEAQLEKSRLLSDRFSAERPKGSFSTLEIQRTEQGDSAMYLCASSPGTGEYQPQHFGDGTRLSIL.

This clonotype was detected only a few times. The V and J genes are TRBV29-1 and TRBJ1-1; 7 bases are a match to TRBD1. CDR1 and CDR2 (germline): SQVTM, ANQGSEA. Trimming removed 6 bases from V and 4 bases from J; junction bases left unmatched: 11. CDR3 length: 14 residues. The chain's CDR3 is CSVIPQGVGTEAFF. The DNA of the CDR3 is TGCAGCGTGATCCCCCAGGGGGTCGGCACTGAAGCTTTCTTT.

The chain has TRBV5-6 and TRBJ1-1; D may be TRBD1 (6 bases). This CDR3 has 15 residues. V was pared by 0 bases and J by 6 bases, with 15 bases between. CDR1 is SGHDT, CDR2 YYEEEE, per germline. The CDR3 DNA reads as TGTGCCAGCAGCTTGGCGGGGGCGCATAGATCTGAAGCTTTCTTT. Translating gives CASSLAGAHRSEAFF.

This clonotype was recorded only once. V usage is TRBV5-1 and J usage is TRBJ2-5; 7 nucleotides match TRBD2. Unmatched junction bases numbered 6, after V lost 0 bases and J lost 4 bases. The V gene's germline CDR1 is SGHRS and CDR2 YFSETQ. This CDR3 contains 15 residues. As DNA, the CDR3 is TGCGCCAGCAGCTTGGCTAGCGGAGTGTTAGAGACCCAGTACTTC. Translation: CASSLASGVLETQYF.

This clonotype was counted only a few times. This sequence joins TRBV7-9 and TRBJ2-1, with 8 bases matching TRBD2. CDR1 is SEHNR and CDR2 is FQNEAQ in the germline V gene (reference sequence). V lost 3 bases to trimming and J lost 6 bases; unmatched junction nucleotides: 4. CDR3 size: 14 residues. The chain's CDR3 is CASSFGTSINEQFF. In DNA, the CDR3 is TGTGCCAGCAGCTTTGGGACTAGTATCAATGAGCAGTTCTTC.

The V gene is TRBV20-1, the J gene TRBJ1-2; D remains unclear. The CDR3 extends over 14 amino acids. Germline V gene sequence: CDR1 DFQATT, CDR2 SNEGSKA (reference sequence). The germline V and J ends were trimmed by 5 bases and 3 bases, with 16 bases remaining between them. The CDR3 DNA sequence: TGCAGTGCTGGTATACCGGGTCGCGACTATGGCTACACCTTC. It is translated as CSAGIPGRDYGYTF.

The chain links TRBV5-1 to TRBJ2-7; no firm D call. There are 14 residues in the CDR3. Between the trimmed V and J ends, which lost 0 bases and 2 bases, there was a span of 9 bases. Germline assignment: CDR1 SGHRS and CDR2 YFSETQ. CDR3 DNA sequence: TGCGCCAGCAGCTTGGACGCGACGGCCTACGAGCAGTACTTC. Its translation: CASSLDATAYEQYF.

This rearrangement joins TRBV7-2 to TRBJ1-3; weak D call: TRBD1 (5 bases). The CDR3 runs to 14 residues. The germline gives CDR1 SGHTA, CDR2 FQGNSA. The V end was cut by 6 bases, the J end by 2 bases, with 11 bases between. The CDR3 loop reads CASRATGAGNTIYF. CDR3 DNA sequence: TGTGCCAGCAGGGCTACAGGTGCTGGAAACACCATATATTTT.

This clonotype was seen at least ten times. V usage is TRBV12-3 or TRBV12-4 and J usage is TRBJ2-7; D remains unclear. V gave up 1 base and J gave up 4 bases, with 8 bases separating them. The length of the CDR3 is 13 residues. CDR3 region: CASSLVQEYEQYF. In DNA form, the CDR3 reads TGTGCCAGCAGTTTAGTGCAGGAGTACGAGCAGTACTTC.

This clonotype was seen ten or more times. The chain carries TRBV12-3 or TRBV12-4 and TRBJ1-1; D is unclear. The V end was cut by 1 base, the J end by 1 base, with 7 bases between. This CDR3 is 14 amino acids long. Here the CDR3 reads CASSLDGRNTEAFF. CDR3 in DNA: TGTGCCAGCAGTTTAGACGGACGGAACACTGAAGCTTTCTTT.